The rows below give T cell receptor beta chains drawn from one sample of a study of T cell changes during pregnancy in multiple sclerosis. Sequencing used immunoSEQ multiplex PCR; TCRdb keeps in-frame clones, though not all of them. The profile shows fewer than 85,000 clones, approximately 89% of them singletons. Specimen: peripheral blood, collected before pregnancy. All receptors come from a female donor with multiple sclerosis, enrolled in a pregnancy study. Each CDR3 is given with its conserved first and last residue. D genes are given only for firm matches. The listing skips clone size in some rows; elsewhere it reads once, few, many or a size class.

clone_size	v_call	d_call	j_call	cdr3_aa	cdr3_nt
NA	TRBV2	TRBD1	TRBJ2-1	CASSVGAGGNEQFF	TGTGCCAGCAGTGTCGGGGCAGGGGGCAATGAGCAGTTCTTC
NA	TRBV6-5	NA	TRBJ1-2	CASSYEVESYGYTF	TGTGCCAGCAGTTACGAGGTGGAGTCCTATGGCTACACCTTC
once	TRBV4-3	NA	TRBJ1-4	CASSQDIRGSNEKLFF	TGCGCCAGCAGCCAAGATATAAGGGGCTCTAATGAAAAACTGTTTTTT
NA	TRBV18	NA	TRBJ1-2	CASSPGGGLHYGYTF	TGTGCCAGCTCACCGGGGGGAGGGCTGCACTATGGCTACACCTTC
NA	TRBV30	TRBD2	TRBJ2-7	CAWRRGVRYEQYF	TGTGCCTGGCGACGGGGGGTAAGGTACGAGCAGTACTTC
NA	TRBV9	NA	TRBJ2-2	CASSARSGAGELFF	TGTGCCAGCAGCGCCCGTTCGGGGGCCGGGGAGCTGTTTTTT
once	TRBV5-4	NA	TRBJ1-1	CASSLQGRGTEAFF	TGTGCCAGCAGCTTGCAGGGGAGAGGCACTGAAGCTTTCTTT
NA	TRBV11-3	TRBD2	TRBJ2-1	CASSLGSGGPWNEQFF	TGTGCCAGCAGCTTAGGCAGCGGGGGCCCCTGGAATGAGCAGTTCTTC
NA	TRBV5-1	NA	TRBJ2-3	CASSLGLQRITDTQYF	TGCGCCAGCAGCTTGGGACTTCAGCGGATTACAGATACGCAGTATTTT
NA	TRBV6-1	TRBD1	TRBJ1-1	CASSEGPTATGLIEAFF	TGTGCCAGCAGTGAAGGCCCAACCGCGACAGGGTTGATTGAAGCTTTCTTT
NA	TRBV7-6	NA	TRBJ1-1	CASSPQQGWDTEAFF	TGTGCCAGCAGCCCCCAACAGGGATGGGACACTGAAGCTTTCTTT
NA	TRBV5-4	NA	TRBJ1-1	CASSFFRGNMNTEAFF	TGTGCCAGCAGCTTTTTTCGCGGGAACATGAACACTGAAGCTTTCTTT
NA	TRBV28	TRBD2	TRBJ2-1	CASSLPTASGYYNEQFF	TGTGCCAGCAGTTTACCTACCGCTAGCGGCTACTACAATGAGCAGTTCTTC
NA	TRBV7-2	NA	TRBJ1-1	CASSFVGNPREAFF	TGTGCCAGCAGCTTTGTCGGGAACCCCCGCGAAGCTTTCTTT
NA	TRBV27	NA	TRBJ2-1	CASSFQGSNEQFF	TGTGCCAGCAGTTTTCAGGGGTCTAATGAGCAGTTCTTC
NA	TRBV18	NA	TRBJ1-1	CASSPPGGKAFF	TGTGCCAGCTCACCACCTGGGGGGAAGGCTTTCTTT
NA	TRBV11-2	TRBD1	TRBJ2-3	CASSFGTGILDTQYF	TGTGCCAGCAGCTTCGGGACAGGTATTTTGGATACGCAGTATTTT
NA	TRBV18	NA	TRBJ1-2	CASSPLRGQGPYGYTF	TGTGCCAGCTCACCCCTCCGGGGCCAGGGGCCTTATGGCTACACCTTC
NA	TRBV28	TRBD1	TRBJ1-3	CASSPPGGIGNTIYF	TGTGCCAGCAGTCCCCCAGGGGGCATTGGAAACACCATATATTTT
NA	TRBV19	TRBD2	TRBJ2-5	CASSIRGGQETQYF	TGTGCCAGTAGTATCCGGGGGGGCCAAGAGACCCAGTACTTC
NA	TRBV4-3	TRBD1	TRBJ1-6	CASSQVQGSPLHF	TGCGCCAGCAGCCAAGTACAGGGGTCACCCCTCCACTTT
once	TRBV7-9	NA	TRBJ1-4	CASSVRGGANEKLFF	TGTGCCAGCAGCGTCCGGGGAGGTGCTAATGAAAAACTGTTTTTT
NA	TRBV6-5	NA	TRBJ1-2	CASSSGYREGGYTF	TGTGCCAGCAGTTCAGGATACCGGGAGGGTGGCTACACCTTC
few	TRBV30	TRBD1	TRBJ1-6	CAWSVGPGGNSPLHF	TGTGCCTGGAGTGTAGGGCCAGGGGGCAATTCACCCCTCCACTTT
NA	TRBV28	NA	TRBJ1-2	CASSSDGRPGGYTF	TGTGCCAGCAGTTCGGACGGCCGCCCAGGGGGCTACACCTTC
NA	TRBV5-8	TRBD1	TRBJ1-1	CASSLYGGDREAFF	TGTGCCAGCAGCTTGTACGGGGGGGACAGGGAGGCTTTCTTT
NA	TRBV7-9	TRBD2	TRBJ2-3	CASSVLAGEVTDTQYF	TGTGCCAGCAGCGTCCTAGCGGGGGAGGTCACAGATACGCAGTATTTT
NA	TRBV7-6	NA	TRBJ2-5	CASSLPLSASEETQYF	TGTGCCAGCAGCTTGCCTCTTAGCGCCAGCGAAGAGACCCAGTACTTC
NA	TRBV7-3	TRBD1	TRBJ2-3	CASSLEGAGDTQYF	TGTGCCAGCAGCTTAGAGGGGGCAGGGGATACGCAGTATTTT
NA	TRBV7-9	NA	TRBJ2-2	CASSLVAGRGGELFF	TGTGCCAGCAGCTTAGTGGCGGGGAGAGGCGGGGAGCTGTTTTTT
NA	TRBV30	TRBD1	TRBJ1-5	CAWSQGGTGGGRPQHF	TGTGCCTGGAGTCAGGGGGGGACAGGGGGCGGGAGGCCCCAGCATTTT
NA	TRBV6-1	NA	TRBJ2-2	CASSVWRTNTGELFF	TGTGCCAGCAGTGTGTGGCGGACGAACACCGGGGAGCTGTTTTTT
once	TRBV5-4	TRBD1	TRBJ2-7	CASSLGTVSSYEQYF	TGTGCCAGCAGCCTAGGGACAGTAAGCTCCTACGAGCAGTACTTC
NA	TRBV10-3	NA	TRBJ1-4	CAISVGANEKLFF	TGTGCCATCAGTGTAGGAGCTAATGAAAAACTGTTTTTT
NA	TRBV9	TRBD1	TRBJ1-3	CASSEIGTGIFGNTIYF	TGTGCCAGCAGCGAGATAGGGACAGGGATTTTTGGAAACACCATATATTTT
NA	TRBV5-4	TRBD2	TRBJ2-3	CASSSLAGGLPDTQYF	TGTGCCAGCAGCTCGCTAGCGGGGGGCCTCCCAGATACGCAGTATTTT
NA	TRBV19	NA	TRBJ1-1	CASSINQGNTEAFF	TGTGCCAGTAGTATCAACCAGGGCAACACTGAAGCTTTCTTT
NA	TRBV7-9	TRBD2	TRBJ2-1	CASSLSLAGVYNEQFF	TGTGCCAGCAGCTTATCTCTAGCGGGGGTATACAATGAGCAGTTCTTC
once	TRBV27	TRBD1	TRBJ1-6	CASSLKQGGNSPLHF	TGTGCCAGCAGTTTAAAGCAGGGGGGTAATTCACCCCTCCACTTT
NA	TRBV5-6	NA	TRBJ2-1	CASSRVGGAYNEQFF	TGTGCCAGCAGCCGCGTGGGGGGGGCTTACAATGAGCAGTTCTTC
NA	TRBV2	TRBD1	TRBJ1-1	CASNDRAQGSTEAFF	TGTGCCAGCAACGACAGGGCCCAGGGCTCCACTGAAGCTTTCTTT
NA	TRBV6-6	NA	TRBJ1-3	CASRGLHSGNTIYF	TGTGCCAGCAGGGGGCTACACTCTGGAAACACCATATATTTT
NA	TRBV7-6	NA	TRBJ1-3	CASSLAPGQGNTIYF	TGTGCCAGCAGCTTAGCACCAGGGCAAGGAAACACCATATATTTT
NA	TRBV28	NA	TRBJ1-5	CASSLLQGGNQPQHF	TGTGCCAGCAGTTTATTGCAGGGTGGGAATCAGCCCCAGCATTTT